A selection of T cell receptor beta chains follows, all from one sample in a study of cytotoxic CD8 clonotypes in ibrutinib-treated CLL. Method: immunoSEQ multiplex PCR; TCRdb's copy keeps in-frame clones and lacks some. Counted here are about 300,000 clones, around 77% occurring once; the ten biggest clones make up about 5%. The sample consisted of PBMCs, taken at disease progression, from a patient treated with ibrutinib. These receptors were taken from a human donor with chronic lymphocytic leukemia. Each CDR3 is given with its conserved first and last residue. D genes are given only for firm matches. The size of a clone is reported for some rows only, either as once, few or many, or as a class for expanded clones.

j_call v_call clone_size d_call cdr3_aa cdr3_nt
TRBJ2-7 TRBV2 few . CASAGLGSSYEQYF TGTGCCAGCGCGGGACTGGGAAGCTCCTACGAGCAGTACTTC
TRBJ2-7 TRBV5-1 . . CASSFGTYEQYF TGCGCCAGCAGCTTCGGGACCTACGAGCAGTACTTC
TRBJ2-7 TRBV2 . . CASSEDGHSYEQYF TGTGCCAGCAGTGAAGACGGGCACAGCTACGAGCAGTACTTC
TRBJ2-5 TRBV6-1 once TRBD1 CASSETRGRLETQYF TGTGCCAGCAGTGAGACCAGGGGGCGCCTGGAGACCCAGTACTTC
TRBJ2-3 TRBV7-3 . TRBD2 CASSESPLAGVTDTQYF TGTGCCAGCAGCGAAAGCCCGCTAGCGGGAGTAACGGATACGCAGTATTTT
TRBJ2-4 TRBV7-2 . . CASSLVSFQNIQYF TGTGCCAGCAGCTTAGTTTCTTTCCAGAACATTCAGTACTTC
TRBJ2-6 TRBV10-3 . . CAISVGSATSGANVLTF TGTGCCATCAGTGTTGGTTCGGCGACCTCTGGGGCCAACGTCCTGACTTTC
TRBJ2-2 TRBV6-1 . . CASSERQRNTGELFF TGTGCCAGCAGTGAAAGACAGAGAAACACCGGGGAGCTGTTTTTT
TRBJ2-7 TRBV29-1 once . CSVGTAYEQYF TGCAGCGTTGGGACAGCCTACGAGCAGTACTTC
TRBJ2-1 TRBV5-6 . . CASSPERARGEQFF TGTGCCAGCAGCCCGGAAAGAGCCCGGGGTGAGCAGTTCTTC
TRBJ1-2 TRBV6-5 . . CASSYSGSDYGYTF TGTGCCAGCAGTTACTCTGGGTCCGACTATGGCTACACCTTC
TRBJ1-5 TRBV5-6 once TRBD1 CASSLLTGDNQPQHF TGTGCCAGCAGCTTATTAACAGGGGACAATCAGCCCCAGCATTTT
TRBJ1-3 TRBV25-1 . TRBD1 CASSGYRDRYSGNTIYF TGTGCCAGCAGTGGCTATCGGGACAGGTACTCTGGAAACACCATATATTTT
TRBJ1-5 TRBV7-9 . TRBD1 CASSLGTGDYSNQPQHF TGTGCCAGCAGCCTCGGGACAGGAGATTATAGCAATCAGCCCCAGCATTTT
TRBJ2-7 TRBV2 . TRBD1 CASRAGTGGEQYF TGTGCCAGCAGGGCCGGGACAGGGGGCGAGCAGTACTTC
TRBJ1-5 TRBV25-1 few . CASSGEGVDQPQHF TGTGCCAGCAGTGGGGAGGGGGTAGACCAGCCCCAGCATTTT
TRBJ2-7 TRBV29-1 . . CSALKGYEQYF TGCAGCGCGTTAAAGGGCTACGAGCAGTACTTC
TRBJ1-2 TRBV15 . . CATSRGGLYGYTF TGTGCCACCAGCAGAGGTGGCCTCTATGGCTACACCTTC
TRBJ2-3 TRBV9 . TRBD1 CASSDRGRDTQYF TGTGCCAGCAGCGACAGGGGTCGGGATACGCAGTATTTT
TRBJ2-7 TRBV19 . TRBD2 CASSAPGTSGTYEQYF TGTGCCAGTAGTGCACCCGGGACTAGCGGAACCTACGAGCAGTACTTC
TRBJ2-3 TRBV29-1 . . CSGGGLGESVRTQYF TGCAGCGGTGGAGGTTTGGGGGAGTCTGTCCGTACGCAGTATTTT
TRBJ2-3 TRBV25-1 . . CASSDRAGSADTQYF TGTGCCAGCAGTGATAGGGCGGGATCCGCAGATACGCAGTATTTT
TRBJ2-7 TRBV6-1 . TRBD1 CASSVRDRAYEQYF TGTGCCAGCAGTGTAAGGGACAGGGCTTACGAGCAGTACTTC
TRBJ2-1 TRBV11-2 . . CASSPWDGNEQFF TGTGCCAGCAGCCCCTGGGACGGCAATGAGCAGTTCTTC
TRBJ2-1 TRBV10-3 . . CAISDPPGEGSYNEQFF TGTGCCATCAGTGATCCTCCAGGGGAGGGCTCCTACAATGAGCAGTTCTTC
TRBJ2-1 TRBV6-5 . . CASSYSGKGDEQFF TGTGCCAGCAGTTACTCGGGGAAGGGGGATGAGCAGTTCTTC
TRBJ1-3 TRBV10-3 . . CAISGDTYSGQAIYF TGTGCCATCAGTGGGGACACCTATTCAGGGCAGGCCATATATTTT
TRBJ2-7 TRBV7-6 few . CASSLAGRIYEQYF TGTGCCAGCAGCTTAGCAGGCAGGATCTACGAGCAGTACTTC
TRBJ1-2 TRBV4-2 once . CASSASGAHLPGYTF TGTGCCAGCAGCGCTTCCGGGGCACACTTACCCGGCTACACCTTC
TRBJ2-3 TRBV4-1 . TRBD2 CASSLGSAGGPPRDTQYF TGCGCCAGCAGCTTGGGTAGCGCGGGAGGGCCCCCCAGAGATACGCAGTATTTT
TRBJ2-7 TRBV4-1 . TRBD2 CASSQVLAGTRRGEQYF TGCGCCAGCAGCCAAGTGTTAGCGGGAACGCGGAGGGGCGAGCAGTACTTC
TRBJ2-1 TRBV18 . TRBD2 CASSPSPAGVQFF TGTGCCAGCTCACCATCCCCAGCGGGGGTCCAGTTCTTC
TRBJ2-5 TRBV5-6 . TRBD2 CASSSDLSGAGETQYF TGTGCCAGCAGCTCCGATCTTAGCGGGGCGGGGGAGACCCAGTACTTC
TRBJ1-2 TRBV9 . . CASSVVQGGYGYTF TGTGCCAGCAGCGTAGTTCAAGGGGGCTATGGCTACACCTTC
TRBJ1-5 TRBV5-6 . . CASSLGTGNQPQHF TGTGCCAGCAGCTTGGGAACGGGAAATCAGCCCCAGCATTTT
TRBJ2-7 TRBV7-8 . . CASSPEPATTYEQYF TGTGCCAGCAGCCCCGAACCCGCCACGACTTACGAGCAGTACTTC